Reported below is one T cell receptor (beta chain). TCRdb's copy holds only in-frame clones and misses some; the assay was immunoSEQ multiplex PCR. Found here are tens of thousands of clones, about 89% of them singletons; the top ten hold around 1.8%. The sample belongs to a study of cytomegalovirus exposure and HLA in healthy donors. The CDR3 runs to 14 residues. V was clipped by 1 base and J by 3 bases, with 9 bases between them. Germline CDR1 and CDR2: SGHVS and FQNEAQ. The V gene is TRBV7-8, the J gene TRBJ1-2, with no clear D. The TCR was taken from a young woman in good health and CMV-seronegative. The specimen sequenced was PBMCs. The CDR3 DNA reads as TGTGCCAGCAGCTTAGATAACAGCTACTATGGCTACACCTTC. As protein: CASSLDNSYYGYTF.